This T cell receptor (beta chain) was sequenced in a study of blood T cell repertoires in COVID-19 (dated by TCRdb to 2018 to 2021). At the level of the whole study: Samples from collaborators originated in the United States, Italy and Spain and spanned both the acute and convalescent phases of COVID-19. The samples were drawn from the first 160 participants of the ongoing ImmuneRACE study and from roughly 1,300 subjects provided by 6 global collaborators. Where available, HLA class I and class II types were obtained from metadata supplied by the sample provider rather than from assay-based typing. The repertoires were made available in a free public database intended to serve as a resource for research on the immune response to SARS-CoV-2. The prospective study material was composed of cDNA or gDNA derived from T cells, B-cell-depleted T cells, or PBMCs. Deeply sampled blood TCRbeta repertoires from subjects exposed to, actively infected with, or recovered from COVID-19 were included in the dataset. A de-identified subject ID, COVID-19 status, age in years and sex were almost always included in the sample metadata. What the research found in general, with its limitations: The amount of clinical and demographic metadata varied by source and participant and was provided uncurated.

Another Seattle source contributed samples from volunteer blood donors who had recovered from COVID-19. Whole blood was collected in K2EDTA tubes by collaborating institutions according to the institutions' own protocols. For TCRbeta analysis, collaborators shipped samples as frozen whole blood, isolated PBMCs, or DNA extracted from either of those sample types. At the junction V is shortened by 4 bases and J by 1 base; bases outside the gene matches: 1. CDR1 and CDR2 are drawn from the germline V gene: KGHDR, SFDVKD. The CDR3 runs 15 residues from the cysteine to the phenylalanine. Only the CDR3 region is kept as DNA, spanning 45 bases read in frame from base 1. TCRbeta CDR3 regions were amplified from genomic DNA using the immunoSEQ Assay, a bias-controlled multiplex PCR. The original pipeline was this. Nucleated cell counts per sample were estimated from amplification of reference gene primers within the assay. To quantify the absolute abundance of each unique TCRbeta CDR3 rearrangement, sequence reads were collapsed and filtered. Productive Simpson clonality was computed per sample as the square root of Simpson's diversity index over productive rearrangements. Drawn from immuneACCESS, this table holds only the in-frame rearrangements with V and J called that TCRdb kept. Clones are partly lost; checked studies trace under half to an unresolved V gene and leave the rest unexplained. V and J calls and clone size are those listed in that table; D and trimming were worked out from the DNA. The sample has hundreds of thousands of clones on record, about nine tenths of them singletons. Less than 7.5% of the sample is held by the ten biggest clonotypes.

With respect to this clone: It has no known antigen specificity. Base qualities are not recorded, but no much larger clone differs from it by a single base.

Input material: peripheral blood. Recombination connected TRBV24-1 to TRBJ2-2; TRBD1 agrees with 8 junctional bases. The TCR originated in a man in his 60s who had recovered from COVID-19. The nucleotide sequence is given as TGTGCCACCAGTGACGGACAGGGGAACACCGGGGAGCTGTTTTTT. Its protein product is CATSDGQGNTGELFF.